This is a list of T cell receptor beta chains from one sample in a study of shared T cell receptors in the human thymus. Sequencing used immunoSEQ multiplex PCR; TCRdb keeps in-frame clones, though not all of them. The sample gives approximately 760,000 clones, approximately 85% of which show up once; around 0.0099% is in the top ten. These same records also appear under a second study, on human thymus T cells.

Input material: thymocytes. The source of these receptors is a girl under three years old with a congenital heart defect. CDR3s include the opening cysteine and the closing phenylalanine or tryptophan. A D gene is named only where the DNA matches it firmly. Not every row has a clone size; where given, it reads once, few, many or a size class.

D	V	J	size	CDR3	DNA
.	TRBV27	TRBJ2-7	.	CASSLSRGGEQYF	TGTGCCAGCAGTTTATCGCGGGGTGGCGAGCAGTACTTC
TRBD2	TRBV7-3	TRBJ2-1	.	CASSLTSGGYNEQFF	TGTGCCAGCAGTTTGACTAGCGGGGGTTACAATGAGCAGTTCTTC
TRBD1	TRBV29-1	TRBJ2-2	.	CSAGTGGPDGELFF	TGCAGCGCAGGGACAGGGGGCCCTGACGGGGAGCTGTTTTTT
TRBD1	TRBV18	TRBJ2-6	.	CASSPRTGGSGANVLTF	TGTGCCAGCTCACCCCGGACAGGGGGCTCTGGGGCCAACGTCCTGACTTTC
.	TRBV9	TRBJ1-2	.	CASGVGGHGYTF	TGTGCCAGCGGCGTGGGGGGTCATGGCTACACCTTC
TRBD1	TRBV7-8	TRBJ1-3	once	CASSPTGQGDVSGNTIYF	TGTGCCAGCAGCCCGACCGGACAGGGAGACGTATCTGGAAACACCATATATTTT
TRBD1	TRBV30	TRBJ1-1	.	CAWSMTGVTEAFF	TGTGCCTGGAGTATGACAGGGGTCACTGAAGCTTTCTTT
TRBD1	TRBV4-1	TRBJ1-5	.	CASAESPGTGFFDRNQPQHF	TGCGCCAGCGCCGAATCCCCCGGGACAGGTTTTTTTGACAGGAATCAGCCCCAGCATTTT
TRBD1	TRBV6-1	TRBJ2-7	.	CASRDRPSYEQYF	TGTGCCAGCAGGGACAGGCCCTCCTACGAGCAGTACTTC
TRBD2	TRBV6-6	TRBJ2-7	.	CASSLAGDSSYEQYF	TGTGCCAGCAGCCTAGCGGGAGATTCCTCCTACGAGCAGTACTTC
.	TRBV10-3	TRBJ1-2	.	CAISVQDYYGYTF	TGTGCCATCAGTGTGCAGGACTATTATGGCTACACCTTC
TRBD2	TRBV28	TRBJ2-5	.	CASSSPQPSGRTDEARETQYF	TGTGCCAGCAGTTCCCCCCAGCCTAGCGGGAGGACCGATGAGGCCAGGGAGACCCAGTACTTC
.	TRBV4-2	TRBJ2-1	.	CASSQDPGQLPRPKSSYNEQFF	TGTGCCAGCAGCCAAGATCCCGGACAGTTACCGAGGCCTAAAAGCTCCTACAATGAGCAGTTCTTC
.	TRBV27	TRBJ2-7	.	CASRKRARDYYEQYF	TGTGCCAGCAGAAAGCGGGCTCGCGACTACTACGAGCAGTACTTC
TRBD2	TRBV7-2	TRBJ2-3	once	CASSPKPSGGNQDTQYF	TGTGCCAGCAGCCCAAAACCTAGCGGGGGGAACCAAGATACGCAGTATTTT
.	TRBV11-2	TRBJ1-2	.	CASSPKFKRPPGDYGYTF	TGTGCCAGCAGCCCCAAATTCAAACGGCCCCCAGGGGACTATGGCTACACCTTC
TRBD1	TRBV5-8	TRBJ2-5	.	CASRRTGVGWETQYF	TGTGCCAGCAGGCGTACAGGGGTCGGATGGGAGACCCAGTACTTC
TRBD2	TRBV28	TRBJ2-1	.	CASSVGLAGMNEQFF	TGTGCCAGCAGTGTTGGACTAGCGGGTATGAATGAGCAGTTCTTC
.	TRBV9	TRBJ2-7	.	CASSGQVEGEQYF	TGTGCCAGCAGCGGACAGGTGGAAGGCGAGCAGTACTTC
.	TRBV27	TRBJ1-2	.	CASNREQGANIYGYTF	TGTGCCAGCAACCGCGAACAGGGCGCGAATATCTATGGCTACACCTTC
TRBD2	TRBV6-4	TRBJ2-1	.	CASSATRGARYYNEQFF	TGTGCCAGCAGTGCCACGCGGGGGGCTCGCTACTACAATGAGCAGTTCTTC
.	TRBV27	TRBJ1-5	.	CASSLGPGVGNQPQHF	TGTGCCAGCAGTTTAGGTCCGGGGGTTGGCAATCAGCCCCAGCATTTT
.	TRBV5-1	TRBJ1-1	.	CASSLGGVAEAFF	TGCGCCAGCAGCTTGGGGGGGGTTGCTGAAGCTTTCTTT
.	TRBV28	TRBJ1-2	.	CASSFPDSRTLFYGYTF	TGTGCCAGCAGCTTCCCCGACAGCCGGACCCTGTTTTATGGCTACACCTTC
.	TRBV14	TRBJ1-2	.	CASSQESSGSSTNYGYTF	TGTGCCAGCAGCCAAGAAAGCTCCGGGTCCTCGACTAACTATGGCTACACCTTC
TRBD2	TRBV9	TRBJ2-2	.	CASSLRLAGGPGELFF	TGTGCCAGCAGCCTCCGACTAGCGGGGGGGCCCGGGGAGCTGTTTTTT
.	TRBV7-8	TRBJ1-2	.	CASSRGAGWDGYGYTF	TGTGCCAGCAGCCGGGGGGCAGGCTGGGATGGCTATGGCTACACCTTC
.	TRBV9	TRBJ1-1	.	CASSVYPWTNRAEAFF	TGTGCCAGCAGCGTTTACCCTTGGACTAATCGGGCTGAAGCTTTCTTT
TRBD2	TRBV6-5	TRBJ2-3	.	CASIPSGTGTDTQYF	TGTGCCAGCATACCGAGCGGGACGGGCACAGATACGCAGTATTTT
TRBD1	TRBV10-3	TRBJ1-2	few	CAISKLIGGQGFGGYTF	TGTGCCATCAGCAAGCTCATAGGGGGACAGGGATTTGGGGGCTACACCTTC
.	TRBV7-2	TRBJ2-5	.	CASSLVVTGKETQYF	TGTGCCAGCAGCTTAGTCGTTACAGGAAAAGAGACCCAGTACTTC
TRBD1	TRBV30	TRBJ1-1	.	CACQWTGDRLEAFF	TGTGCCTGCCAATGGACAGGCGACCGTCTTGAAGCTTTCTTT
TRBD1	TRBV7-9	TRBJ1-2	once	CASSLPDRAIYGYTF	TGTGCCAGCAGCCTTCCGGACAGGGCTATTTATGGCTACACCTTC
.	TRBV14	TRBJ1-1	.	CASSQPRELGTEAFF	TGTGCCAGCAGCCAACCGAGGGAGCTGGGGACTGAAGCTTTCTTT
TRBD1	TRBV28	TRBJ1-1	.	CASSSPDRGNTEAFF	TGTGCCAGCAGCTCCCCAGACAGGGGGAACACTGAAGCTTTCTTT
TRBD1	TRBV9	TRBJ1-6	.	CASSVATGGSPNKFNSPLHF	TGTGCCAGCAGCGTAGCTACAGGGGGCAGCCCGAATAAATTTAATTCACCCCTCCACTTT
TRBD1	TRBV6-1	TRBJ1-2	.	CASSESGQGCHYGYTF	TGTGCCAGCAGTGAATCGGGACAGGGATGTCACTATGGCTACACCTTC
.	TRBV30	TRBJ2-7	.	CAWSDPSGHETYEQYF	TGTGCCTGGAGTGACCCCTCGGGACACGAAACCTACGAGCAGTACTTC
TRBD2	TRBV29-1	TRBJ2-1	.	CSVPGLAGGLEFF	TGCAGCGTGCCGGGACTAGCGGGGGGGCTTGAGTTCTTC
.	TRBV10-1	TRBJ1-2	.	CASSESRRMKDYGYTF	TGCGCCAGCAGTGAGTCTCGGAGGATGAAGGACTATGGCTACACCTTC
.	TRBV6-1	TRBJ2-7	.	CASSRGQTYEQYF	TGTGCCAGCAGTCGCGGACAAACCTACGAGCAGTACTTC
.	TRBV5-6	TRBJ1-4	.	CASSSTPPQFNNEKLFF	TGTGCCAGCAGCTCCACCCCCCCACAGTTTAATAATGAAAAACTGTTTTTT
.	TRBV2	TRBJ2-1	.	CASSGSARGGDEQFF	TGTGCCAGCAGTGGATCGGCTAGGGGTGGGGATGAGCAGTTCTTC
TRBD1	TRBV9	TRBJ1-1	.	CASSGESEQGVLTEAFF	TGTGCCAGCAGCGGTGAGAGCGAACAGGGGGTATTAACTGAAGCTTTCTTT
.	TRBV9	TRBJ2-3	.	CASSVVDYRTDTQYF	TGTGCCAGCAGCGTAGTTGACTACCGCACAGATACGCAGTATTTT
TRBD1	TRBV6-5	TRBJ2-7	.	CASSSRGQYEQYF	TGTGCCAGCAGCAGCAGGGGGCAGTACGAGCAGTACTTC
TRBD1	TRBV5-5	TRBJ2-6	.	CASSSGGQGGSGANVLTF	TGTGCCAGCAGCTCCGGTGGACAGGGGGGCTCTGGGGCCAACGTCCTGACTTTC
TRBD1	TRBV2	TRBJ1-2	.	CASNVDREVLSGYTF	TGTGCCAGCAACGTGGACAGGGAAGTACTTTCTGGCTACACCTTC
TRBD1	TRBV4-3	TRBJ1-2	.	CASSQAKPEGANYGYTF	TGCGCCAGCAGCCAGGCTAAGCCCGAGGGGGCGAACTATGGCTACACCTTC
.	TRBV7-8	TRBJ1-1	.	CASSLLTGEAFF	TGTGCCAGCAGCTTATTAACCGGTGAAGCTTTCTTT
TRBD1	TRBV5-4	TRBJ1-6	.	CASSLRTGSYNSPLHF	TGTGCCAGCAGCCTACGGACAGGCTCCTATAATTCACCCCTCCACTTT
.	TRBV5-1	TRBJ1-2	.	CASSLAAGPNYGYTF	TGCGCCAGCAGCTTGGCCGCAGGCCCGAACTATGGCTACACCTTC
.	TRBV19	TRBJ1-5	once	CASRSRVENQPQHF	TGTGCCAGTAGATCCAGGGTGGAAAATCAGCCCCAGCATTTT
.	TRBV14	TRBJ2-3	.	CASSCAGFGTDTQYF	TGTGCCAGCAGCTGTGCGGGGTTTGGCACAGATACGCAGTATTTT
.	TRBV28	TRBJ1-4	once	CASSLPPRVATNEKLFF	TGTGCCAGCAGTTTACCCCCCCGGGTGGCAACTAATGAAAAACTGTTTTTT
TRBD1	TRBV10-3	TRBJ1-2	once	CAISESGRGSYGYTF	TGTGCCATCAGTGAGTCGGGCAGGGGGTCCTATGGCTACACCTTC
.	TRBV25-1	TRBJ1-1	.	CASSIRQGLSTEAFF	TGTGCCAGCAGTATACGGCAGGGACTTTCTACTGAAGCTTTCTTT